This TCR beta chain comes out of a study of cytomegalovirus exposure and HLA in healthy donors. General study points: The authors later found TCR association rates varying by HLA locus, with DRB1 most and HLA-C fewest. When a later analysis compared HLA-associated TCR beta chains with equally common others, the HLA-associated chains turned out to be more clonally expanded and to have lower generation probabilities.

Remarks on this clone: What it binds is not known.

Germline CDR1 is GTSNPN and CDR2 is SVGIG (reference sequence). V was clipped by 3 bases and J by 7 bases; unmatched bases: 11. This CDR3 has 16 amino acids. Primers for the PCR totalled 60 Vbeta and 13 Jbeta. TCRdb keeps only in-frame clones here, not all; method: immunoSEQ multiplex PCR. The sample has roughly 150,000 clones; around four fifths are singletons. Sequenced input: PBMCs. This sequence was found in a boy aged 2 to 9 in good health and CMV-seronegative. The rearrangement links TRBV30 to TRBJ1-6; 8 bases align to TRBD1. The CDR3 sequence is CAWRPRTGKGNSPLHF. The DNA of the CDR3 is TGTGCCTGGAGACCCCGGACAGGGAAGGGCAATTCACCCCTCCACTTT.